These 23 T cell receptor beta chains were sequenced from one sample in a study of blood T cell repertoires in COVID-19. The method was immunoSEQ multiplex PCR; TCRdb's version includes in-frame clones alone and lacks a portion of them. The sample contains 500,000 or so clones, roughly nine tenths of which appear only once. The source material was PBMCs or T cells enriched from blood (not recorded which). These receptors were obtained from a young woman who had recovered from COVID-19.

CDR3 residues: CATQVEGVVNTEAFF. CDR3 sequence (DNA): TGTGCCACCCAGGTTGAGGGCGTAGTGAACACTGAAGCTTTCTTT. The chain carries TRBV2 and TRBJ1-1; D is unresolved. The CDR3 runs 15 residues. The V gene lost 10 bases and the J gene lost 0 bases, with 18 bases spanning the gap. In germline, CDR1 is SNHLY, CDR2 FYNNEI.

The chain links TRBV30 to TRBJ1-5; D might be TRBD1 (5 bases). There are 14 residues in the CDR3. Germline V gene data show CDR1 as GTSNPN and CDR2 as SVGIG (reference sequence). Trimming pared 1 base from V and 2 bases from J, leaving 9 bases between. CDR3 sequence reads: CAWSEGVGNQPQHF. The DNA for the CDR3 is TGTGCCTGGAGTGAAGGGGTTGGCAATCAGCCCCAGCATTTT.

In its sample, this clone was seen a few times. The V gene is TRBV19, the J gene TRBJ2-2, with 11 bases that match TRBD2. The germline gives CDR1 LNHDA, CDR2 SQIVND (reference sequence). V dropped 6 bases and J dropped 2; count of bases not matched to a gene: 5. This CDR3 region has 16 residues. The CDR3 DNA reads as TGTGCCAGTAGGTCTAGCGGGGGGAGTAACACCGGGGAGCTGTTTTTT. It is translated as CASRSSGGSNTGELFF.

The chain couples TRBV11-2 to TRBJ1-1; D gene unclear. Per germline, CDR1 SGHAT and CDR2 FQNNGV. Deletions cut 7 bases from V and 6 bases from J, with 9 bases between. This CDR3 is built from 11 residues. The CDR3 coding sequence is TGTGCCAGCACCTTCGGGGCTGAAGCTTTCTTT. Residues: CASTFGAEAFF.

The J gene is TRBJ2-5, the V gene TRBV5-1, with 8 bases identical to TRBD1. The germline gives CDR1 SGHRS, CDR2 YFSETQ. V trimming: 1 base; J trimming: 4 bases; junction bases outside the gene matches: 6. The CDR3 runs to 15 residues. This CDR3 is CASSLWETGVETQYF. CDR3 sequence (DNA): TGCGCCAGCAGCTTGTGGGAGACAGGGGTAGAGACCCAGTACTTC.

The chain recombines TRBV5-4 with TRBJ2-5; TRBD2 aligns across 12 bases. The CDR3 loop spans 15 amino acids. With 9 bases clipped from V and 1 base from J, the junction kept 7 bases outside the gene matches. Per germline, CDR1 SGHNT and CDR2 YYREEE (reference sequence). The CDR3 bases are TGTGCCACCGCGACTAGCGGGGGTCTCCAAGAGACCCAGTACTTC. Translation: CATATSGGLQETQYF.

V gene TRBV11-2 combines with J gene TRBJ1-2; 9 bases are a match to TRBD1. The CDR3 is made up of 15 amino acids. V trimming: 6 bases; J trimming: 5 bases; junction bases outside the gene matches: 10. Per germline, CDR1 SGHAT and CDR2 FQNNGV. CDR3 sequence: CASSSRGQGVYGYTF. DNA of the CDR3: TGTGCCAGCAGTTCCCGGGGACAGGGTGTTTATGGCTACACCTTC. Drawing the rest from reference TRBV11-2 and TRBJ1-2, the complete variable domain is EAGVAQSPRYKIIEKRQSVAFWCNPISGHATLYWYQQILGQGPKLLIQFQNNGVVDDSQLPKDRFSAERLKGVDSTLKIQPAKLEDSAVYLCASSSRGQGVYGYTFGSGTRLTVV.

As concerns this clone: The identical CDR3 is also encoded by other nucleotide sequences in the sample. The gene calls are TRBV5-1 and TRBJ1-6; D may be TRBD1 (6 bases). Trimming left V 2 bases short and J 4 bases short, with 7 bases between. Germline CDR1 and CDR2: SGHRS and YFSETQ. CDR3 length: 14 residues. This CDR3 is CASSLGQYNSPLHF. In nucleotides, the CDR3 is TGCGCCAGCAGCTTAGGACAGTATAATTCACCCCTCCACTTT.

Details on this clone: Other DNA sequences from this sample encode an identical CDR3 as well. The chain carries TRBV3-1 (or the pseudogene TRBV3-2) and TRBJ1-2; unclear D gene. This CDR3 comprises 17 residues. CDR1 LGHDT and CDR2 YNNKEL come from the germline V gene (reference sequence). Trimming pared 1 base from V and 6 bases from J, leaving 21 bases between. The DNA of the CDR3 is TGTGCCAGCAGCCAAGGGTCGGGCGAGGGCGGATCTCATGGCTACACCTTC. It codes for CASSQGSGEGGSHGYTF.

This chain links TRBV5-4 with TRBJ1-2, with D perhaps matching TRBD1 (6 bases). V lost 4 bases and J lost 3, with 19 bases in between. Germline-derived CDR1 and CDR2 are SGHNT and YYREEE (reference sequence). The CDR3 consists of 16 residues. CDR3 in DNA: TGTGCCAGCAGCCGAATAACAGGGAACTCGTACTATGGCTACACCTTC. Residues: CASSRITGNSYYGYTF. The variable domain in full, completed from reference TRBV5-4 and TRBJ1-2, reads ETGVTQSPTHLIKTRGQQVTLRCSSQSGHNTVSWYQQALGQGPQFIFQYYREEENGRGNFPPRFSGLQFPNYSSELNVNALELDDSALYLCASSRITGNSYYGYTFGSGTRLTVV.

The genes are TRBV28 and TRBJ1-1; a possible D gene is TRBD1 (5 bases). Germline-derived CDR1 and CDR2 are MDHEN and SYDVKM. The CDR3 is 16 amino acids. V was shortened by 9 bases and J by 3 bases, with 23 bases between the two germline ends. The CDR3: CASPSSARGLDTEAFF. DNA of the CDR3: TGTGCCAGTCCCTCTTCGGCCCGGGGGTTGGACACTGAAGCTTTCTTT.

This rearrangement joins TRBV30 to TRBJ2-1; 7 bases line up with TRBD2. Germline CDR1 reads GTSNPN; CDR2 reads SVGIG (reference sequence). This CDR3 contains 14 residues. V gave up 2 bases and J gave up 4 bases; unmatched junction bases: 5. CDR3 DNA: TGTGCCTGGAGTAGCGGGGTGCTATACAATGAGCAGTTCTTC. This gives the protein CAWSSGVLYNEQFF.

This rearrangement joins TRBV28 to TRBJ1-5; no definite D call. There are 16 residues in the CDR3. V was trimmed by 1 base and J by 0 bases, leaving 10 bases between them. Germline CDR1 and CDR2: MDHEN and SYDVKM. In DNA, the CDR3 is TGTGCCAGCAGTTTATTGCCGAGGAGTAGCAATCAGCCCCAGCATTTT. This sequence encodes CASSLLPRSSNQPQHF.

The gene calls are TRBV2 and TRBJ1-6, with D possibly TRBD1 on 5 matching bases. The CDR3 is made up of 15 amino acids. The V gene lost 1 base and the J gene lost 5 bases, with 9 bases spanning the gap. Germline V gene lookup returns CDR1 SNHLY and CDR2 FYNNEI. DNA of the CDR3: TGTGCCAGCAGTGAAGGGGGCCCCGATAATTCACCCCTCCACTTT. It codes for CASSEGGPDNSPLHF.

The V gene is TRBV12-5, the J gene TRBJ1-2; tentative D call: TRBD1 (5 bases). CDR1 LGHNT and CDR2 FRNRAP come from the germline V gene. V was pared by 7 bases and J by 8 bases, with 20 bases between. The CDR3 runs 14 residues. DNA of the CDR3: TGTGCTAGTGCCCCGAATTGGGACGGGGGAGGCTACACCTTC. This translates into CASAPNWDGGGYTF.

This CDR3 is CASSSTTGSGNTIYF. The CDR3 DNA reads TGCGCCAGCAGCTCGACGACAGGTTCTGGAAACACCATATATTTT. The chain employs TRBV5-1 and TRBJ1-3, with D possibly matching TRBD1 (6 bases). Trimming stripped 3 bases from V and 1 base from J, with 11 bases between. Germline lookup yields CDR1 SGHRS and CDR2 YFSETQ. This CDR3 region has 15 residues.

This clone was observed once. The chain has TRBV11-2 and TRBJ1-3; D not resolved. CDR3 length: 14 residues. V lost 2 bases to trimming and J lost 4 bases, with 9 bases between them. Germline V gene lookup returns CDR1 SGHAT and CDR2 FQNNGV. The CDR3 DNA reads as TGTGCCAGCAGCTTACCGACATCCGGAAACACCATATATTTT. It codes for CASSLPTSGNTIYF.

The table lists this clone with a few counts. V usage is TRBV5-5 and J usage is TRBJ1-3; D unclear. Trimming removed 0 bases at V and 6 bases at J, with 16 bases between. Germline assignment: CDR1 SGHKS and CDR2 YYEKEE (reference sequence). The CDR3 is made up of 16 amino acids. In DNA form, the CDR3 reads TGTGCCAGCAGCTTGGGCCCCCGTGTGGGCTTAAACACCATATATTTT. It translates to CASSLGPRVGLNTIYF.

This clone has more than one count but fewer than ten. The chain combines TRBV5-1 with TRBJ1-2, with 7 bases fitting TRBD1. The CDR3 length is 15 residues. V lost 4 bases to trimming and J lost 4 bases; unmatched junction nucleotides: 10. Germline CDR1 reads SGHRS; CDR2 reads YFSETQ. The CDR3 sequence is CASSTDPGQSYGYTF. CDR3 DNA sequence: TGCGCCAGCAGCACGGACCCGGGACAGAGCTATGGCTACACCTTC.

This chain uses TRBV6-1 with TRBJ1-2; perhaps TRBD1 as D (6 bases). Between the trimmed V and J ends, which lost 10 bases and 5 bases, there was a span of 17 bases. The CDR3 is made up of 13 amino acids. CDR1 and CDR2 (germline): MNHNS, SASEGT. The CDR3 loop is CATSETGQYGYTF. The DNA for the CDR3 is TGTGCCACCTCGGAGACAGGCCAATATGGCTACACCTTC.

This rearrangement joins TRBV5-4 to TRBJ2-7; 9 bases match TRBD1. V lost 4 bases and J lost 3; bases outside the gene matches: 5. The germline gives CDR1 SGHNT, CDR2 YYREEE (reference sequence). The CDR3 loop spans 14 amino acids. The CDR3 sequence is CASSMDRGLYEQYF. CDR3 sequence (DNA): TGTGCCAGCAGCATGGACAGGGGACTCTACGAGCAGTACTTC.

V gene TRBV4-1 combines with J gene TRBJ1-1; 7 bases line up with TRBD1. CDR1 is MGHRA, CDR2 YSYEKL, per germline. Germline trimming cut 1 base from V and 11 bases from J; bases unmatched to any gene: 4. CDR3 length equals 12 residues. The CDR3 region has the DNA TGCGCCAGCAGCCAAGGAAGGGGGCGGGCTTTCTTT. This sequence encodes CASSQGRGRAFF.

The rearrangement links TRBV5-4 to TRBJ1-2; no clear D. CDR1 and CDR2 (germline): SGHNT, YYREEE (reference sequence). The germline V and J ends were trimmed by 3 bases and 3 bases, with 3 bases remaining between them. This CDR3 has 11 amino acids. CDR3 DNA sequence: TGTGCCAGCAGCTCCGACTATGGCTACACCTTC. Its protein is CASSSDYGYTF.